This T cell receptor beta chain was recorded in a study of OX40 agonist ivuxolimab in advanced cancers. Whole-study context: Dose-escalation patients' cancers were hepatocellular carcinoma, melanoma, renal cell or head and neck cancer. Earlier treatment with anti-PD-1, anti-PD-L1 or anti-CTLA-4 was permitted, and over 35% had received some. Study outcomes and limitations: Researchers report that CD8+ T cells had, on average, more expanded clones than CD4+.

Patients were ineligible given autoimmune disease history or systemic immunosuppression. Details on this clone: Its antigen remains unidentified.

V gave up 1 base and J gave up 4 bases, with 4 bases separating them. The CDR3 spans 13 residues. The germline V gene encodes CDR1 LGHNA and CDR2 YNFKEQ. The assay was immunoSEQ multiplex PCR, and TCRdb's table has in-frame clones only and misses some. Among about 60,000 clones listed, about 90% were seen once. This clonotype was sampled from an adult with an advanced solid tumor such as melanoma, head and neck, liver or kidney cancer. The chain combines TRBV4-2 with TRBJ2-2; no clear D gene. Source: CD4+ or CD8+ T cells sorted from blood, taken in a trial of the OX40 agonist ivuxolimab. The DNA of the CDR3 is TGTGCCAGCAGCCAAGCAGGCACCGGGGAGCTGTTTTTT. It codes for CASSQAGTGELFF.